The clone carrying this TCR beta chain was counted many times. Antigen unknown. Germline assignment: CDR1 LNHNV and CDR2 YYDKDF (reference sequence). V was pared by 5 bases and J by 5 bases, with 5 bases of the junction left unmatched. CDR3 size: 14 residues. This sample is part of a study of identical twins. Study results and caveats: Twin-shared out-of-frame alpha sequences showed excess low generation probability. Reduced insertions were recorded for abundant cord blood beta clonotypes, with no such pattern in memory repertoires.

Each CDR3 protein is one row after TCRdb ran MiXCR on the 5' RACE reads. The sample carries roughly 350,000 distinct CDR3 sequences, approximately 8.7% recorded once. This chain connects TRBV15 to TRBJ2-1; 8 nucleotides match TRBD2. The clonotype originates from a woman aged 50 to 60 in good health. Specimen: naive T cells sorted from blood. DNA for the CDR3: TGTGCCACCAGCGGGGGACTAGTTAACAATGAGCAGTTCTTC. Its translation is CATSGGLVNNEQFF.